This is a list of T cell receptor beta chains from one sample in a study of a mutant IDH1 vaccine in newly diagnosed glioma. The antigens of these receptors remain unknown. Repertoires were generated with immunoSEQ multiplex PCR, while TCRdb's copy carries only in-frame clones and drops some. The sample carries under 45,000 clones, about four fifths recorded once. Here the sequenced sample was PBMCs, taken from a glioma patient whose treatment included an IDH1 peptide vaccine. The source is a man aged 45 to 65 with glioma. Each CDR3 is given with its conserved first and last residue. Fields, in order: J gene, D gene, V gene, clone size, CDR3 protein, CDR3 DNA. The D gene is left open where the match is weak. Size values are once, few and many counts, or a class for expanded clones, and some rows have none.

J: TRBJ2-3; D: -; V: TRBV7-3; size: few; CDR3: CASSLTYSSTDTQYF; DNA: TGTGCCAGCAGCTTAACGTACAGCAGCACAGATACGCAGTATTTT
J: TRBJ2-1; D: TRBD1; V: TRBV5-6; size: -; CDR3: CASSPGTGGYNEQFF; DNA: TGTGCCAGCAGCCCCGGGACAGGGGGCTACAATGAGCAGTTCTTC
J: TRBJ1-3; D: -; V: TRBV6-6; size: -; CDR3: CASSYSGGNTIYF; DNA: TGTGCCAGCAGTTACTCAGGGGGAAACACCATATATTTT
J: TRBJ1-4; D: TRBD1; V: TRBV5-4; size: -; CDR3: CASSGTGGEKLFF; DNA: TGTGCCAGCAGCGGGACAGGGGGTGAAAAACTGTTTTTT
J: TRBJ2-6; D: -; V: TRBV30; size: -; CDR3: CAWSSGGANVLTF; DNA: TGTGCCTGGAGTAGTGGTGGGGCCAACGTCCTGACTTTC
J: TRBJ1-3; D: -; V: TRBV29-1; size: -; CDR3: CSVEDAGVFPSGNTIYF; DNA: TGCAGCGTTGAAGATGCAGGGGTTTTTCCGTCTGGAAACACCATATATTTT
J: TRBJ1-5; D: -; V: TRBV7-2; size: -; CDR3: CASSLVGDQPQHF; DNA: TGTGCCAGCAGCTTAGTGGGGGACCAGCCCCAGCATTTT
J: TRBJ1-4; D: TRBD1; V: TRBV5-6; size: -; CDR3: CASSPGQGGFEKLFF; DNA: TGTGCCAGCAGCCCCGGACAGGGCGGTTTTGAAAAACTGTTTTTT
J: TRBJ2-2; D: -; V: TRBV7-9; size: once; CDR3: CASSLENTGPGELFF; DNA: TGTGCCAGCAGCTTAGAGAACACAGGGCCCGGGGAGCTGTTTTTT
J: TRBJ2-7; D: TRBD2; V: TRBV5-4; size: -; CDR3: CASSLSGGAREQYF; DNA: TGTGCCAGCAGCTTGTCGGGGGGGGCTCGAGAGCAGTACTTC
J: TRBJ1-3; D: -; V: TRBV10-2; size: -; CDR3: CASTVSPGNTIYF; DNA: TGCGCCAGCACTGTATCCCCTGGAAACACCATATATTTT
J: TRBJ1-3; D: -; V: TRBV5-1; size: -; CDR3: CASSLGQGNGNTIYF; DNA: TGCGCCAGCAGCTTGGGGCAGGGGAATGGAAACACCATATATTTT
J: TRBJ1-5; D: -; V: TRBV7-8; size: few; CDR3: CASSFGGFNQPQHF; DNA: TGTGCCAGCAGCTTTGGGGGCTTCAATCAGCCCCAGCATTTT
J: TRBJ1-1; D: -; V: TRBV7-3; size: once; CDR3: CASSPGYTEAFF; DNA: TGTGCCAGCAGCCCAGGGTACACTGAAGCTTTCTTT
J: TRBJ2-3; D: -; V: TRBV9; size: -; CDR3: CASSVAQGASTDTQYF; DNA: TGTGCCAGCAGCGTAGCTCAAGGGGCTAGCACAGATACGCAGTATTTT
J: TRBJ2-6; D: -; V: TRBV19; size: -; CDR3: CASLIGYTDSGANVLTF; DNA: TGTGCCAGCCTTATCGGCTACACGGACTCTGGGGCCAACGTCCTGACTTTC
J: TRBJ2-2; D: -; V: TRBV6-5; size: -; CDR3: CASSYSGTGELFF; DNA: TGTGCCAGCAGTTACTCGGGAACCGGGGAGCTGTTTTTT
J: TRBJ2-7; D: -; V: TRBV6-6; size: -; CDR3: CARKTVSYEQYF; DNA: TGTGCCAGAAAGACAGTCTCCTACGAGCAGTACTTC
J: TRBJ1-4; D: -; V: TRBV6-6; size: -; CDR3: CASSLGRGDEKLFF; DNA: TGTGCCAGCAGCCTCGGCCGGGGGGATGAAAAACTGTTTTTT
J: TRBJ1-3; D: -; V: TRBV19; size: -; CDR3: CATRPSSGNTIYF; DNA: TGTGCCACCCGGCCGAGCTCTGGAAACACCATATATTTT
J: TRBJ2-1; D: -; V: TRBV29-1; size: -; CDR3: CSVVPDPGSGNNEQFF; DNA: TGCAGCGTTGTCCCCGATCCAGGGAGTGGGAACAATGAGCAGTTCTTC
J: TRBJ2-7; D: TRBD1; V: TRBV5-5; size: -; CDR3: CASSLQGGGYEQYF; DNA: TGTGCCAGCAGCTTACAGGGGGGAGGCTACGAGCAGTACTTC
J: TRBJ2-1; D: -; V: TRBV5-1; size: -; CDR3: CASSLIPTPQANNWQFF; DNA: TGCGCCAGCAGCCTCATACCCACCCCGCAGGCTAACAACTGGCAGTTCTTC
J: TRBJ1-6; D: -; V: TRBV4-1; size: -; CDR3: CASSQDGGVRSPLHF; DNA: TGCGCCAGCAGCCAAGATGGGGGGGTTAGGTCACCCCTCCACTTT
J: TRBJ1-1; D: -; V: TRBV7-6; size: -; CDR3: CASSPPGWNTEAFF; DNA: TGTGCCAGCAGCCCCCCTGGATGGAACACTGAAGCTTTCTTT
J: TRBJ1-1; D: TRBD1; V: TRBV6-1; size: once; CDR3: CASIPLGGANTEAFF; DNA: TGTGCCAGCATTCCCCTAGGGGGCGCGAACACTGAAGCTTTCTTT
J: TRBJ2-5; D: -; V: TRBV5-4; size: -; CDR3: CASSLESRDETQYF; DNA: TGTGCCAGCAGCTTGGAGTCTAGAGATGAGACCCAGTACTTC
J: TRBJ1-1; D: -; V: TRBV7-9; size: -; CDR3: CASSAGTQNTEAFF; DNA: TGTGCCAGCAGTGCCGGGACCCAGAACACTGAAGCTTTCTTT
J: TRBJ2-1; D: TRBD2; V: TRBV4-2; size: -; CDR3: CASSQVASGTRGNDEQFF; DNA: TGTGCCAGCAGCCAAGTCGCCTCCGGGACTAGGGGCAATGATGAGCAGTTCTTC
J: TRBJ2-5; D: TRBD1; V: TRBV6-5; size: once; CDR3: CASTHWTGEQETQYF; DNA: TGTGCCAGCACCCATTGGACAGGGGAACAAGAGACCCAGTACTTC
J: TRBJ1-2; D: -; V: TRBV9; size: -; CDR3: CASSVSSRDNYGYTF; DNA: TGTGCCAGCAGCGTTTCGTCCAGGGACAACTATGGCTACACCTTC
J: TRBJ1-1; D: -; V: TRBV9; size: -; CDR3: CASSALPQGTMNTEAFF; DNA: TGTGCCAGCAGCGCCCTACCACAGGGTACGATGAACACTGAAGCTTTCTTT
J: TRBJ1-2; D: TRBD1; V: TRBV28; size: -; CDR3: CASRTGVLYGYTF; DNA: TGTGCCAGCAGAACAGGGGTCCTCTATGGCTACACCTTC
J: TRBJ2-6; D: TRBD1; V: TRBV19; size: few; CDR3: CASSRRTGGLGANVLTF; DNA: TGTGCCAGTAGTAGGAGGACAGGGGGCTTAGGGGCCAACGTCCTGACTTTC
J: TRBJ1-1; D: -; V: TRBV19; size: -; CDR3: CASSIDRGRAFF; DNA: TGTGCCAGTAGTATAGATCGGGGTAGAGCTTTCTTT
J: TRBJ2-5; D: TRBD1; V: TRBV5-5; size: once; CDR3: CASGTYTGDQETQYF; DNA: TGTGCCAGCGGCACATATACAGGGGACCAAGAGACCCAGTACTTC
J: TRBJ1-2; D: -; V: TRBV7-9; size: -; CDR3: CASSSMTVDGYTF; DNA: TGTGCCAGCAGCTCGATGACAGTGGATGGCTACACCTTC
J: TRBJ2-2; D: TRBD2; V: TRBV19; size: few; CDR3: CASSIGRGGLNTGELFF; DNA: TGTGCCAGTAGTATCGGGAGGGGGGGCCTAAACACCGGGGAGCTGTTTTTT
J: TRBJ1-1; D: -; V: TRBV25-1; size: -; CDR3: CASSGSKAEGATRPEAFF; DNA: TGTGCCAGCAGTGGATCCAAAGCGGAGGGTGCTACCCGTCCTGAAGCTTTCTTT
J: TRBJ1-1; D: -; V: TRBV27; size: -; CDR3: CASSFGTGSEAFF; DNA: TGTGCCAGCAGTTTCGGGACTGGGTCTGAAGCTTTCTTT